The 2 T cell receptor beta chains given below trace back to one sample, sequenced in a study of blood T cells in healthy people across ages. Combining a sample-barcoded 5' primer with a J-beta primer mix, a second PCR ran for 7 to 11 cycles. MiXCR, applied by TCRdb to the 5' RACE reads, yields one record per CDR3 protein. The top ten clones hold 13% of a sample with roughly 930,000 distinct CDR3 sequences, roughly 43% of them seen once. The sequencing sample was made of blood. The receptors were sampled from a man aged 30 to 39 in good health.

This clonotype appeared a few times. This rearrangement joins TRBV12-3 or TRBV12-4 to TRBJ2-7; no clear D. The CDR3 spans 12 residues. Trimming pared 1 base from V and 9 bases from J, leaving 10 bases between. CDR3 amino acids: CASSLVLDAQYF. The CDR3 nucleotides read TGTGCCAGCAGTTTAGTTTTGGACGCGCAGTACTTC.

This chain uses TRBV7-2 with TRBJ2-7; D perhaps matches TRBD1 (6 bases). Trimming took 1 base from V and 3 from J, leaving 13 bases between them. In germline, CDR1 is SGHTA, CDR2 FQGNSA. The CDR3 is 15 residues long. The chain's CDR3 is CASSLGTAEYYEQYF. CDR3 sequence (DNA): TGTGCCAGCAGCTTAGGGACAGCGGAGTACTACGAGCAGTACTTC.